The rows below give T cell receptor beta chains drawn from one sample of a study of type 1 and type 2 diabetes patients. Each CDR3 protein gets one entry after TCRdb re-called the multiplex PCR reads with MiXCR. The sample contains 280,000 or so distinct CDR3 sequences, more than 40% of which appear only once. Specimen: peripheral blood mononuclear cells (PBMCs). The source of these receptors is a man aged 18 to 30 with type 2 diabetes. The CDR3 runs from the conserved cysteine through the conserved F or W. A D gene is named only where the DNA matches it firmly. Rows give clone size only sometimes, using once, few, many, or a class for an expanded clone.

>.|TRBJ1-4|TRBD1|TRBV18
CASSPPDEFWTGGGKLFF
TGTGCCAGCTCACCACCGGACGAGTTCTGGACAGGGGGCGGAAAACTGTTTTTT
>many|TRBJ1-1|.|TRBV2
CASGGERVADTEAFF
TGTGCCAGCGGGGGGGAGAGGGTAGCGGACACTGAAGCTTTCTTT
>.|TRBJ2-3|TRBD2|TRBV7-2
CAEIIPGGITDTQYF
TGTGCCGAAATAATACCGGGGGGGATCACAGATACGCAGTATTTT
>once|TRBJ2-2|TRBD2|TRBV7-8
CASIGGGANTGELFF
TGTGCCAGCATCGGGGGAGGGGCGAACACCGGGGAGCTGTTTTTT
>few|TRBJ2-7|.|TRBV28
CASRDSLSYEQYF
TGTGCCAGCAGGGACAGCTTATCCTACGAGCAGTACTTC
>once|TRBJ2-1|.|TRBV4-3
CASSPSTHNEQFF
TGCGCCAGCAGCCCCTCGACCCACAATGAGCAGTTCTTC
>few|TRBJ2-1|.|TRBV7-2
CASSLGDPGDEQFF
TGTGCCAGCAGCTTAGGAGATCCCGGGGATGAGCAGTTCTTC
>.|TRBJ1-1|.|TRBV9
CASSADRTNTEAFF
TGTGCCAGCAGTGCTGACAGGACAAACACTGAAGCTTTCTTT
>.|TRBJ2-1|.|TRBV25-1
CASSLDWNNEQFF
TGTGCCAGCAGCTTAGACTGGAACAATGAGCAGTTCTTC
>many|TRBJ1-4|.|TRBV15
CATSPPVGEKLFF
TGTGCCACCAGCCCCCCGGTTGGTGAAAAACTGTTTTTT
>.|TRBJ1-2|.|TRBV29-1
CSADGGSSYGYTF
TGCAGCGCTGATGGCGGATCATCCTATGGCTACACCTTC
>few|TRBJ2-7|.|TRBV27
CASSPGVGTEQYF
TGTGCCAGCAGTCCTGGGGTGGGGACCGAGCAGTACTTC
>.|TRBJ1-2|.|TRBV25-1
CAIAEGDRGYTF
TGTGCCATTGCGGAGGGCGACCGGGGCTACACCTTC
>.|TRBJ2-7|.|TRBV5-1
CASSWGEASLGAAWDCEQYF
TGCGCCAGCAGTTGGGGCGAGGCTTCGTTAGGGGCGGCGTGGGATTGCGAGCAGTACTTC
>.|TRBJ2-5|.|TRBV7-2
CASSFRGDDNPYQETQYF
TGTGCCAGCAGCTTCCGGGGCGACGATAACCCGTACCAAGAGACCCAGTACTTC
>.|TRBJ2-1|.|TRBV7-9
CASSLASDSWTPYNEQFF
TGTGCCAGCAGCTTAGCGTCGGACAGTTGGACCCCATACAATGAGCAGTTCTTC
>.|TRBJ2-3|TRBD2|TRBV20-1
CSARGTGLASSTDTQYF
TGCAGTGCTAGGGGGACGGGACTAGCGTCTAGCACAGATACGCAGTATTTT
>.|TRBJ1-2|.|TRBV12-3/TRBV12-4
CASSRAGVGYGYTF
TGTGCCAGCAGCCGAGCAGGGGTTGGCTATGGCTACACCTTC
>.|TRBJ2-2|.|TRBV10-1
CASSPMRDTGELFF
TGCGCCAGCAGTCCCATGAGGGACACCGGGGAGCTGTTTTTT
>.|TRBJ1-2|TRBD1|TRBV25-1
CASSFKQGDYGYTF
TGTGCCAGCAGCTTCAAACAGGGGGACTATGGCTACACCTTC
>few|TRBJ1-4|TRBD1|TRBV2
CASRAGTGGEKLFF
TGTGCCAGCAGGGCCGGGACAGGGGGGGAAAAACTGTTTTTT
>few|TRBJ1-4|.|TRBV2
CASSEGLTAANEKLFF
TGTGCCAGCAGTGAAGGCCTGACAGCGGCTAATGAAAAACTGTTTTTT
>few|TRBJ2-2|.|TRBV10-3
CAISGDGPNTGELFF
TGTGCCATCAGTGGGGACGGACCAAACACCGGGGAGCTGTTTTTT
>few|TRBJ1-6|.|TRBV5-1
CASSQDRTVRSPLHF
TGTGCCAGCAGCCAAGACCGGACAGTACGATCACCCCTCCACTTT
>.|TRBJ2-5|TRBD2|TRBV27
CASSLQIRTSRETQYF
TGTGCCAGCAGTTTACAGATCAGGACTAGCCGAGAGACCCAGTACTTC
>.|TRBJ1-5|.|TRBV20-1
CSAEYRVNQPQHF
TGCAGTGCAGAATACAGGGTAAATCAGCCCCAGCATTTT
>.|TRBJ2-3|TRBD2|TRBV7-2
CASSHSLSGRDTDTQYF
TGTGCCAGCAGCCATTCGCTATCGGGGAGGGACACAGATACGCAGTATTTT
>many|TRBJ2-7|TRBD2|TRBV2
CASKRGYEQYF
TGTGCCAGCAAGCGGGGTTACGAGCAGTACTTC
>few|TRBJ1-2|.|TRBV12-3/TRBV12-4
CASSPDLLYGYTF
TGTGCCAGCAGTCCAGATCTTTTATATGGCTACACCTTC